This T cell receptor beta chain was retrieved from a study of blood T cell repertoires in COVID-19. Turning to the study itself: Donors in the United States, Italy and Spain gave samples during acute or convalescent COVID-19.

Authors' data handling: From reference gene primer amplification, estimates of nucleated cell counts were derived. Generated by immunoSEQ multiplex PCR, the TCRdb table keeps only in-frame clones and is missing some. V, J and clone size are those of that table, while D and trimming were read from the DNA. The table has tens of thousands of clones, approximately 88% seen once. CDR3 size: 16 residues. J was trimmed by 9 bases and V by 5 bases; bases with no gene match: 15. Germline assignment: CDR1 SSHAT and CDR2 FNYEAQ (reference sequence). Source material: peripheral blood. This receptor was taken from a human donor in a cohort sampled during active COVID-19. V is TRBV7-7 and J is TRBJ2-4; 8 positions agree with TRBD2. The CDR3 here is CASSPDFPGSGGIQYF. The CDR3 region has the DNA TGTGCCAGCAGCCCCGACTTCCCCGGGAGCGGGGGCATTCAGTACTTC.